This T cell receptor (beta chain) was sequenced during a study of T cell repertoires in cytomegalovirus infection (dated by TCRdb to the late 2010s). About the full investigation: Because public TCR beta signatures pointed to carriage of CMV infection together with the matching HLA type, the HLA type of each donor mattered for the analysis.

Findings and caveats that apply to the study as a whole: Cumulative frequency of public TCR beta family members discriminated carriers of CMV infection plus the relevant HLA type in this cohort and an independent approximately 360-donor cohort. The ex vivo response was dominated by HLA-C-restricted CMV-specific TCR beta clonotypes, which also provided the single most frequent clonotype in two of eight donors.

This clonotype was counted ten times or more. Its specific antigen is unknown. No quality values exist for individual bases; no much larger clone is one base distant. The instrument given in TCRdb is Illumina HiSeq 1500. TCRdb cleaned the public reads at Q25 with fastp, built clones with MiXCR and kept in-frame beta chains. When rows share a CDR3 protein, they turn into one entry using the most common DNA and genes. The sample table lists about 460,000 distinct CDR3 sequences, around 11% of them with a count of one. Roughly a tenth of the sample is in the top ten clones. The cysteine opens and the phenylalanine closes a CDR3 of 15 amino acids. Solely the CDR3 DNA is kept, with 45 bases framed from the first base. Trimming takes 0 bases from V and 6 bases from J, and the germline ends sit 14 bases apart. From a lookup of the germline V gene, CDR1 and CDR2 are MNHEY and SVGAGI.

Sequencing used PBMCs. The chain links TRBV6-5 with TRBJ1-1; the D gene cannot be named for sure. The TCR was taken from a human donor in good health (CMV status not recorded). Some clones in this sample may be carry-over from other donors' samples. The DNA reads TGTGCCAGCAGTTACTCGGCAGGACCCCCCGCTGAAGCTTTCTTT. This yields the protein CASSYSAGPPAEAFF.